This TCR beta chain was obtained from a study of metastatic and nonmetastatic thyroid tumors. Background on the study: For malignant and benign thyroid patients, tumor or nodule tissue and blood were the sources whose repertoires were compared.

Whole-study results and caveats: For both blood and tumor, malignant thyroid tumors reportedly showed significantly higher TCR beta diversity than benign nodules did.

In the study's own analysis: What underpinned the distant-metastasis classifier for papillary thyroid cancer was the set of CDR3 differences across clinicopathological groups. TCRdb re-clonotyped the PCR reads through MiXCR. It is TCRdb's table, rather than the study itself, that gives the V and J calls and clone size. The repertoire consists of roughly 18,000 clones, with around 26% occurring once and the leading ten covering approximately 13%. Losses at the gene ends were 0 bases for V and 2 bases for J; bases not matched to a gene: 2. From germline, CDR1 is SGHDT and CDR2 YYEEEE. CDR3 length: 17 amino acids. The entire patient cohort was treatment-naive prior to thyroid surgery. Many counts were recorded for this clone. Its antigen is as yet unknown.

This TCR was sampled from a female donor with papillary thyroid cancer or a benign thyroid nodule (not recorded which). Some clones in this sample may be carry-over from other donors' samples. The V and J genes are TRBV5-6 and TRBJ2-7; 16 bases fit TRBD2. Source material: tumor tissue. The chain's CDR3 is CASSLVGTSGRAYEQYF. CDR3 nucleotide sequence: TGTGCCAGCAGCTTGGTCGGGACTAGCGGGAGGGCCTACGAGCAGTACTTC.